The clone carrying this TCR beta chain came up a few times. Its specificity is not known. TCRdb called the RT-PCR reads again in MiXCR, with one record for every CDR3 protein. This sample yields 860,000 or so distinct CDR3 sequences, of which over 20% are seen a single time; roughly a tenth belongs to the top ten. This specimen comes from a study of response to subunit inactivated influenza vaccine. Study results and caveats: Each seasonal influenza vaccination, the authors suggested, recruits few new T cells.

The clonotype originates from a man aged 50-60 years who received an inactivated influenza vaccine. The material was PBMCs from blood, obtained roughly 5 days after vaccination.

CDR3: CAIRESLTEHSPDTQYF. The CDR3 DNA is TGTGCCATCAGGGAAAGTTTGACCGAGCATAGTCCAGATACGCAGTATTTT. J is TRBJ2-3 and V is TRBV10-3; D not resolved. CDR3 size: 17 residues. V was shortened by 6 bases and J by 4 bases, with 23 bases between the two germline ends. Germline CDR1 ENHRY, CDR2 SYGVKD.